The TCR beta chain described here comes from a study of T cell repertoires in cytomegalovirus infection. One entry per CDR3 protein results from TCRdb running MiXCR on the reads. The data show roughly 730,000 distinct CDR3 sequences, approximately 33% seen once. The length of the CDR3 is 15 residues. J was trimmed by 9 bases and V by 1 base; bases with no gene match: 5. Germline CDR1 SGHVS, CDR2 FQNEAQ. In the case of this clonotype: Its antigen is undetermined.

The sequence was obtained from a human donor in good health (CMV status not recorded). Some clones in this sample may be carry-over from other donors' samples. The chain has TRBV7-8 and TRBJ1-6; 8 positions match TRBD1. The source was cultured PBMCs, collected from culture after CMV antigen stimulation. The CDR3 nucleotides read TGTGCCAGCAGCTTAGGGGACAGGAACTCTTCACCCCTCCACTTT. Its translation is CASSLGDRNSSPLHF.